Many counts were recorded for the clone carrying this T cell receptor beta chain. Its target is unknown. Germline V gives CDR1 SGHRS, CDR2 YFSETQ. V lost 4 bases to trimming and J lost 1 base; unmatched junction nucleotides: 7. The CDR3 loop spans 16 amino acids. Attachment of unique molecular identifiers was made to individual cDNA molecules. TCRdb ran MiXCR on the 5' RACE reads and lists one entry per CDR3 protein. The sample has some 26,000 distinct CDR3 sequences; approximately 4.8% are singletons. The data originate from a study of early T cells in non-severe SARS-CoV-2 infection. Turning to the study itself: The chains were unpaired, and the sequenced material was bulk RNA from unsorted whole blood. The study, taken as a whole, reports: Comparison of clonotypes with VDJdb favored anti-spike CD8 responses while missing private and CD4 specificities.

The V gene is TRBV5-1, the J gene TRBJ2-5; 10 nucleotides align to TRBD1. The sequenced sample consisted of whole blood. The receptor comes from an adult who was a healthcare worker with PCR-confirmed SARS-CoV-2 infection or an uninfected control (not recorded which). CDR3 coding DNA: TGCGCCAGCAGCGTTGGGACAGGGGCCCTCCAAGAGACCCAGTACTTC. It codes for CASSVGTGALQETQYF.